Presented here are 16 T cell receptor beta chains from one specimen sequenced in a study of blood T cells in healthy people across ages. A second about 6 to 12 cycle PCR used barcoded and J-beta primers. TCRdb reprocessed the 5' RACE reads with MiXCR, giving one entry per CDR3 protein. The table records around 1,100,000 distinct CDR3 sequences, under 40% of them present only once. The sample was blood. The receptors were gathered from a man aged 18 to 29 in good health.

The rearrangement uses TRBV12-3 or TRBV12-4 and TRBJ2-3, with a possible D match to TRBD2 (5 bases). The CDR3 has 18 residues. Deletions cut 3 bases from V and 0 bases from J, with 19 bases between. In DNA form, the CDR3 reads TGTGCCAGCAGTTTGGGCATAGTGGGGAGTTATAGCACAGATACGCAGTATTTT. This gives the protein CASSLGIVGSYSTDTQYF.

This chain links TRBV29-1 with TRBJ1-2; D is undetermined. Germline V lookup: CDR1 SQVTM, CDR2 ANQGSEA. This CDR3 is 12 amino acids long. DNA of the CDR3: TGCAGTGCCAAGGCGTTTAACTATGGCTACACCTTC. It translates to CSAKAFNYGYTF. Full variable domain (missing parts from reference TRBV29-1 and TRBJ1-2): SAVISQKPSRDICQRGTSLTIQCQVDSQVTMMFWYRQQPGQSLTLIATANQGSEATYESGFVIDKFPISRPNLTFSTLTVSNMSPEDSSIYLCSAKAFNYGYTFGSGTRLTVV.

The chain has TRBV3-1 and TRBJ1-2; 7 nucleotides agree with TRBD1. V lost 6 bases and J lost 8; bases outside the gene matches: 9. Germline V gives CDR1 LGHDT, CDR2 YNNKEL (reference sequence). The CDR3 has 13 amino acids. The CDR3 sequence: CASSKTGVWGYTF. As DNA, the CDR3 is TGTGCCAGCAGTAAAACAGGGGTTTGGGGCTACACCTTC. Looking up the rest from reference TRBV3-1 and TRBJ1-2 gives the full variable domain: DTAVSQTPKYLVTQMGNDKSIKCEQNLGHDTMYWYKQDSKKFLKIMFSYNNKELIINETVPNRFSPKSPDKAHLNLHINSLELGDSAVYFCASSKTGVWGYTFGSGTRLTVV.

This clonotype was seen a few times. The CDR3 nucleotides read TGTGCCAGCAGCCCTCTACTGAGTAATTCACCCCTCCACTTT. The encoded protein is CASSPLLSNSPLHF. The V call is TRBV7-2, the J call TRBJ1-6; D unclear. Trimming stripped 5 bases from V and 6 bases from J, with 11 bases between. CDR1 is SGHTA, CDR2 FQGNSA, per germline. The CDR3 runs 14 residues.

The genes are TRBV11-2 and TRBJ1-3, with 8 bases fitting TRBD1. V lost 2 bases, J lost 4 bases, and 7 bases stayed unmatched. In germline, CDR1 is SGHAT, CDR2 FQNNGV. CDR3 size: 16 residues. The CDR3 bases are TGTGCCAGCAGCTTATCCCCGACAGGGGTCGGAAACACCATATATTTT. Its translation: CASSLSPTGVGNTIYF.

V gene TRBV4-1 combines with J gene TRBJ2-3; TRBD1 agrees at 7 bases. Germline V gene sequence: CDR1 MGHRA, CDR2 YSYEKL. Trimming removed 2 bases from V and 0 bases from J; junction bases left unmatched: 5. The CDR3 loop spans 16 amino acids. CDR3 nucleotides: TGCGCCAGCAGCCAACGGACAGGCCCTAGCACAGATACGCAGTATTTT. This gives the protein CASSQRTGPSTDTQYF.

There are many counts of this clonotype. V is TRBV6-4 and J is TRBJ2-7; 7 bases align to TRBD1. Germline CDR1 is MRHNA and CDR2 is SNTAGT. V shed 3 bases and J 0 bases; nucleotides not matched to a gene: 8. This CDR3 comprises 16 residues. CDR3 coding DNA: TGTGCCAGCAGTGAATCCGACAGGGCAAGCTCCTACGAGCAGTACTTC. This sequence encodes CASSESDRASSYEQYF.

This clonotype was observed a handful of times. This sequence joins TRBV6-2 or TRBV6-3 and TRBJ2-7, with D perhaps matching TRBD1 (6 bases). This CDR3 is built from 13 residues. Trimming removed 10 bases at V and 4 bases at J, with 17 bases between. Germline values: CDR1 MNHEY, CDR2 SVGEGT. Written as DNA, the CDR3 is TGTGCCACCAGATCAGGGGCTGTGTACGAGCAGTACTTC. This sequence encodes CATRSGAVYEQYF.

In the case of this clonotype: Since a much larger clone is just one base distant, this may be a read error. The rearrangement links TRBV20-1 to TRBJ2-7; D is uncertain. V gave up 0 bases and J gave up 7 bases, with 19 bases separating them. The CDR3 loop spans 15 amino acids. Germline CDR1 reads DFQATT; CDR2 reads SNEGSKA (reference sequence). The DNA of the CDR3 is TGCAGTGCTAGAGATTCGCTGGTAACAAACAATGAGCAGTACTTC. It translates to CSARDSLVTNNEQYF.

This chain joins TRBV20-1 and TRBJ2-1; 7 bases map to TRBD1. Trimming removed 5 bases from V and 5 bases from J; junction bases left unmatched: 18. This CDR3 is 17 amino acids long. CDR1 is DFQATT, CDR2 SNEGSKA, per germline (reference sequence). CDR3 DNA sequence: TGCAGTGCTGTAGGGACAGACGATTCTTTCCATCACAATGAGCAGTTCTTC. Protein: CSAVGTDDSFHHNEQFF.

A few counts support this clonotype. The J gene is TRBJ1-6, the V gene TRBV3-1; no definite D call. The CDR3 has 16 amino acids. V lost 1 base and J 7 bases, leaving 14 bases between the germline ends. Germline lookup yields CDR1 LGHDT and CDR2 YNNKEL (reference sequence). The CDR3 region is CASSQVEGNLNSPLHF. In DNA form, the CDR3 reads TGTGCCAGCAGCCAAGTCGAGGGTAACCTAAATTCACCCCTCCACTTT.

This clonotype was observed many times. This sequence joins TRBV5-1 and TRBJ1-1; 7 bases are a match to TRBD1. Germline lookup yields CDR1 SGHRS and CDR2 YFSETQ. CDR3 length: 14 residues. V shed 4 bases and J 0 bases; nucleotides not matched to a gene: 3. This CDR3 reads CASSQGEMNTEAFF. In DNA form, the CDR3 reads TGCGCCAGCAGCCAGGGGGAAATGAACACTGAAGCTTTCTTT.

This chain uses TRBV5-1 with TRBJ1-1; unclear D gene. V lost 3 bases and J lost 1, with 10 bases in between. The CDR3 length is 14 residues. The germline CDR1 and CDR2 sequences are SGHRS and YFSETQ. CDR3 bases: TGCGCCAGCAGCTGGGAGCTTAAGAACACTGAAGCTTTCTTT. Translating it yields CASSWELKNTEAFF.

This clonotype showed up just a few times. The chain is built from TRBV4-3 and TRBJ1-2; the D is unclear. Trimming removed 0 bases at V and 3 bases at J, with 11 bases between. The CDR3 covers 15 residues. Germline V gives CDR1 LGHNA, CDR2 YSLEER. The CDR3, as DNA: TGCGCCAGCAGCCAAGATTTGGGAGGCTACTATGGCTACACCTTC. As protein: CASSQDLGGYYGYTF.

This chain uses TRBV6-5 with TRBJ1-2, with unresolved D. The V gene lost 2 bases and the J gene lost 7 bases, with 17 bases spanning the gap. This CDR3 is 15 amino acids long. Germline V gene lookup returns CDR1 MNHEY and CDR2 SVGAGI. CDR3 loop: CASSYAQYLRVGYTF. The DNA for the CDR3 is TGTGCCAGCAGTTACGCCCAATATCTCCGGGTTGGCTACACCTTC.

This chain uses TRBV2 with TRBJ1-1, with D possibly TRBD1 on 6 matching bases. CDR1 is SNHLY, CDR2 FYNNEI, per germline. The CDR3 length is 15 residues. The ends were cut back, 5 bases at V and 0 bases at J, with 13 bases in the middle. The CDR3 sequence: CASSYGQNMNTEAFF. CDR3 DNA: TGTGCCAGCAGTTACGGACAGAATATGAACACTGAAGCTTTCTTT.